The present T cell receptor (beta chain) was sequenced within a study of shared clonotypes between healthy human individuals. This clone turned up a few times. V trimming: 4 bases; J trimming: 4 bases; junction bases outside the gene matches: 9. Germline V lookup: CDR1 LNHDA, CDR2 SQIVND (reference sequence). The CDR3 runs to 15 residues. The table came from immunoSEQ multiplex PCR; TCRdb's copy has only in-frame clones and leaves some out. The data show some 630,000 clones, with 72% seen just once and under 2% held by the top ten. This sequence originates from a woman between 25 and 40 years old in good health. The V call is TRBV19, the J call TRBJ2-7; TRBD2 matches at 8 bases. Sequences were obtained from memory CD4+ T cells sorted from blood. The subset here: CD45RA-negative fraction. The CDR3 coding sequence is TGTGCCAGTAGTACCGCCGGGACTAGAATTTACGAGCAGTACTTC. This codes for CASSTAGTRIYEQYF.